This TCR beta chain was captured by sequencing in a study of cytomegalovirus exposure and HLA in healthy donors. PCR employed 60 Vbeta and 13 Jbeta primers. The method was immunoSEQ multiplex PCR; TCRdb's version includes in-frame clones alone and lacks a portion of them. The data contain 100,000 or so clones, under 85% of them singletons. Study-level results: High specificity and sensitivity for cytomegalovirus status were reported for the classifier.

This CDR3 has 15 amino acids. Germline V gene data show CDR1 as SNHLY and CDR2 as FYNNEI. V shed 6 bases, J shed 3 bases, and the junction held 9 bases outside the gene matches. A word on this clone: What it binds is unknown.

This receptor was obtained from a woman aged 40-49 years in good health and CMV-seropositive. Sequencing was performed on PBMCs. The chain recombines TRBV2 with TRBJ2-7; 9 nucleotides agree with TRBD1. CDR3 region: CASRPWDRASYEQYF. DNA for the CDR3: TGTGCCAGCAGGCCCTGGGACAGGGCCAGCTACGAGCAGTACTTC.